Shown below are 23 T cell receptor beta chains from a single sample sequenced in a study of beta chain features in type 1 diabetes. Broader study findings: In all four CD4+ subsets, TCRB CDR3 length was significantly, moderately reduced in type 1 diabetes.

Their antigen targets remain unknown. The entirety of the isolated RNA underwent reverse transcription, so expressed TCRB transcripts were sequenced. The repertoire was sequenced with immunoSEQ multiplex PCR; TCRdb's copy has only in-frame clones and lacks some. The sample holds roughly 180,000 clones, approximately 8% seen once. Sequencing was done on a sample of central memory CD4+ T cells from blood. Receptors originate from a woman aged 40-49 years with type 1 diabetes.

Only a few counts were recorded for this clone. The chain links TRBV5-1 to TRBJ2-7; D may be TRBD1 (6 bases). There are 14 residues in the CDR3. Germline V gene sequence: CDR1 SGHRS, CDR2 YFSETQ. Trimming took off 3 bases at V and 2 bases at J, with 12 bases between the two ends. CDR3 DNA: TGCGCCAGCAGCTCTTTAGACAGGACCTACGAGCAGTACTTC. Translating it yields CASSSLDRTYEQYF.

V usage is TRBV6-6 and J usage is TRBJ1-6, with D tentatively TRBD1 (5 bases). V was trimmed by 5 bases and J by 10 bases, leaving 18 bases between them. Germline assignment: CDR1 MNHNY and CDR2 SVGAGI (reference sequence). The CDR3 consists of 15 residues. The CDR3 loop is CASSRPSGDSSPLHF. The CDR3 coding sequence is TGTGCCAGCAGTCGTCCCTCGGGGGATAGCTCACCCCTCCACTTT.

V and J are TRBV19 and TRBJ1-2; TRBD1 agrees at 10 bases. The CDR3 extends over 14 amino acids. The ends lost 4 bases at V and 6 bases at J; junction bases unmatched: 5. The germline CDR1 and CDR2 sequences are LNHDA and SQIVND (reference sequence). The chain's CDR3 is CASSRTGGQDGYTF. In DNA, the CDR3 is TGTGCCAGTAGTAGGACAGGGGGACAGGATGGCTACACCTTC. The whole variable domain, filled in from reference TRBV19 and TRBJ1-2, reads DGGITQSPKYLFRKEGQNVTLSCEQNLNHDAMYWYRQDPGQGLRLIYYSQIVNDFQKGDIAEGYSVSREKKESFPLTVTSAQKNPTAFYLCASSRTGGQDGYTFGSGTRLTVV.

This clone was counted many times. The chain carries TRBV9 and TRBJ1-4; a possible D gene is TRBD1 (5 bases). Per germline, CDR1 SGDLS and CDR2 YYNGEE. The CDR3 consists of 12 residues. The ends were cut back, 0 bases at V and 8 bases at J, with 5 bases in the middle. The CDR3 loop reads CASSVEGEKLFF. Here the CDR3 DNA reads TGTGCCAGCAGCGTAGAGGGGGAAAAACTGTTTTTT.

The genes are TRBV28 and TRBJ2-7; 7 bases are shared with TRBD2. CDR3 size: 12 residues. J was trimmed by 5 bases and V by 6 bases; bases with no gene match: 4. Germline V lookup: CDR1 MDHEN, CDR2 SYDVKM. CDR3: CASRGGDDEQYF. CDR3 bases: TGTGCCAGCAGGGGAGGGGACGACGAGCAGTACTTC. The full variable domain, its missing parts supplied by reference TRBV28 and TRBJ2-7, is DVKVTQSSRYLVKRTGEKVFLECVQDMDHENMFWYRQDPGLGLRLIYFSYDVKMKEKGDIPEGYSVSREKKERFSLILESASTNQTSMYLCASRGGDDEQYFGPGTRLTVT.

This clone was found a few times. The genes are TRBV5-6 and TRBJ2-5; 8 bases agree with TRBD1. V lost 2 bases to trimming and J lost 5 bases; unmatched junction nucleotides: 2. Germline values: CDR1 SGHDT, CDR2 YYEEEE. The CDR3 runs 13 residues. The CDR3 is CASSFGTGETQYF. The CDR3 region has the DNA TGTGCCAGCAGCTTTGGGACAGGCGAGACCCAGTACTTC.

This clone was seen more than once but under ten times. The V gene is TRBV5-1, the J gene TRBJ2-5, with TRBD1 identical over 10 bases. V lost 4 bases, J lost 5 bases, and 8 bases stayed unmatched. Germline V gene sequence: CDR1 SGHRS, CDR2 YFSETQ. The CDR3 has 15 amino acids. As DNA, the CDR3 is TGCGCCAGCAGCATCGAGACAGGGGGCACGGAGACCCAGTACTTC. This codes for CASSIETGGTETQYF. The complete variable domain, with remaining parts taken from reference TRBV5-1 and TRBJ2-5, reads KAGVTQTPRYLIKTRGQQVTLSCSPISGHRSVSWYQQTPGQGLQFLFEYFSETQRNKGNFPGRFSGRQFSNSRSEMNVSTLELGDSALYLCASSIETGGTETQYFGPGTRLLVL.

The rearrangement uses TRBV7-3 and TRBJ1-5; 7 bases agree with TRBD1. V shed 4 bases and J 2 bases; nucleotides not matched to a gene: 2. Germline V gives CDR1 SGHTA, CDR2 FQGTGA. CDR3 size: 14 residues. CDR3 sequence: CASSSTGGNQPQHF. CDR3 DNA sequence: TGTGCCAGCAGCTCCACAGGGGGCAATCAGCCCCAGCATTTT.

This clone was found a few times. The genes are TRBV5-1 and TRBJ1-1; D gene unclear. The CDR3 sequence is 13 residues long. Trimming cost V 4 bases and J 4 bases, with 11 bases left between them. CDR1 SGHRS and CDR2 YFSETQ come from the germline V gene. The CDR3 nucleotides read TGCGCCAGCAGCCCCGGAGGGCGCACTGAAGCTTTCTTT. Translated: CASSPGGRTEAFF.

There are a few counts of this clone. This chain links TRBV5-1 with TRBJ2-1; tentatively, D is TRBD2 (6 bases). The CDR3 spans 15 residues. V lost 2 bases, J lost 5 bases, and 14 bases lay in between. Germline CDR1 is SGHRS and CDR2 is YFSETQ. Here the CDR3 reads CASSFGLLANNEQFF. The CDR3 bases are TGCGCCAGCAGCTTCGGATTACTAGCCAACAATGAGCAGTTCTTC.

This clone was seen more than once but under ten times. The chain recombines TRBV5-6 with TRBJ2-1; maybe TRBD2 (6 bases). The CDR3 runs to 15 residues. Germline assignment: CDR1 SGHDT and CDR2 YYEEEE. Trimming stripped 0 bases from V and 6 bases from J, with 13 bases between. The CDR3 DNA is TGTGCCAGCAGCTTGGCTAGCGAGTTGGGCAATGAGCAGTTCTTC. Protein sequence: CASSLASELGNEQFF.

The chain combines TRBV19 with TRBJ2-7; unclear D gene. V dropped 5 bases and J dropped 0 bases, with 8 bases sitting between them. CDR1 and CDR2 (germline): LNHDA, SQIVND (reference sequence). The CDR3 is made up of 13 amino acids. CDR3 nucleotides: TGTGCCAGTAGTGCGGAGTCCTCCTACGAGCAGTACTTC. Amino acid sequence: CASSAESSYEQYF.

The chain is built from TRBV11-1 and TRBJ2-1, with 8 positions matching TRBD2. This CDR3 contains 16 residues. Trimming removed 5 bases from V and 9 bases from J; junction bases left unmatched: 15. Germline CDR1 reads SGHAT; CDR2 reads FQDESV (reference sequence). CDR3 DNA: TGTGCCAGCAGCCGCGGGCCCACTAGCGGCAGCTCTGAGCAGTTCTTC. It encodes CASSRGPTSGSSEQFF.

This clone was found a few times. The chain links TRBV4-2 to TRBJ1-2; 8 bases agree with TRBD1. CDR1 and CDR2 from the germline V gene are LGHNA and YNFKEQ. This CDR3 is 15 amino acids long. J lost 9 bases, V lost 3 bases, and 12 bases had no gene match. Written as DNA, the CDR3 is TGTGCCAGCAGCCAGGCCCTTATAACAGGGGGGAGCTACACCTTC. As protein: CASSQALITGGSYTF.

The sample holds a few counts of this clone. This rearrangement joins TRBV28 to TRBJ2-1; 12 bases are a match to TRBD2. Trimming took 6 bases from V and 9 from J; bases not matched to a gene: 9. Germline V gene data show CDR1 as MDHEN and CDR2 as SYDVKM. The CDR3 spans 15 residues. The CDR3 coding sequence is TGTGCCAGCAGCGTATCTAGCGGGAGGGCGAGTGAGCAGTTCTTC. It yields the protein CASSVSSGRASEQFF.

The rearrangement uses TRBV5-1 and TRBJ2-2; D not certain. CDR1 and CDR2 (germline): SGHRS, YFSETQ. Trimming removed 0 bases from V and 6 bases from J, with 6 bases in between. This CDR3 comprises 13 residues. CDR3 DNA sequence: TGCGCCAGCAGCTTGGTAGAGGCCGGGGAGCTGTTTTTT. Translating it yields CASSLVEAGELFF.

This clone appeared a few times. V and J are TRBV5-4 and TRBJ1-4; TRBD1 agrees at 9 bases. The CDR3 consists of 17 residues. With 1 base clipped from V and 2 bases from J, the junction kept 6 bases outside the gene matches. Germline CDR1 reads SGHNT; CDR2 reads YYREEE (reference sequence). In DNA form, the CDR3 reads TGTGCCAGCAGCTTGTCGGGACAGGGTGAGACTAATGAAAAACTGTTTTTT. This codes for CASSLSGQGETNEKLFF.

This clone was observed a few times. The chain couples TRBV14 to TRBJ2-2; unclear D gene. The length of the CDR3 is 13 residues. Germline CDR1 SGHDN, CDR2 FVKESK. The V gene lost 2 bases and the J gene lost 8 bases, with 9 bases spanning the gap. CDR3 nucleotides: TGTGCCAGCAGCCAAAGTATAGTTGGGGAGCTGTTTTTT. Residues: CASSQSIVGELFF.

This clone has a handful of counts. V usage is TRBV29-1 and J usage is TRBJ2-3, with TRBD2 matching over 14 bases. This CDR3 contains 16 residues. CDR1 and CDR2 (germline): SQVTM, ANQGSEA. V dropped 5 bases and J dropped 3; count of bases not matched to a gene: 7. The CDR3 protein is CSVNGLAGGSTDTQYF. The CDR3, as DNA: TGCAGCGTTAATGGACTAGCGGGGGGTTCGACAGATACGCAGTATTTT.

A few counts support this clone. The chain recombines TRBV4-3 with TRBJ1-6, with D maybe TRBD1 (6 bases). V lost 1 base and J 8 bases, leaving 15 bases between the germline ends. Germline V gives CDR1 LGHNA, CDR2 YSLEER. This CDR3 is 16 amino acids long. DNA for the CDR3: TGCGCCAGCAGCCAAGCGACGTCAGGGGTTTATTCACCCCTCCACTTT. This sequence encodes CASSQATSGVYSPLHF.

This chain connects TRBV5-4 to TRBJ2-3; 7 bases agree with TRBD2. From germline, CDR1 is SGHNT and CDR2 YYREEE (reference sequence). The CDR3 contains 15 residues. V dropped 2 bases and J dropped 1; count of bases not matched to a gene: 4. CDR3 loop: CASSFWAGGTDTQYF. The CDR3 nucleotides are TGTGCCAGCAGCTTCTGGGCGGGAGGCACAGATACGCAGTATTTT.

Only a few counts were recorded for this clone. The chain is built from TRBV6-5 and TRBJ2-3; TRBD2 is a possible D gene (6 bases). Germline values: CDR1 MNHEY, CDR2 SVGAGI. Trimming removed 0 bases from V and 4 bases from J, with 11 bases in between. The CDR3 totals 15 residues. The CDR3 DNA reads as TGTGCCAGCAGTTACTCCGACTGGGGGGCAGATACGCAGTATTTT. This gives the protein CASSYSDWGADTQYF.

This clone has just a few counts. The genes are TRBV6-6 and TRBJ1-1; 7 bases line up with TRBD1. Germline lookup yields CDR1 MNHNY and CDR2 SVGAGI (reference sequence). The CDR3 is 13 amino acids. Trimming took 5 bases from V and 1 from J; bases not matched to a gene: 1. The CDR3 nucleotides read TGTGCCAGCAGTAACAGGGGGAACACTGAAGCTTTCTTT. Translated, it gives CASSNRGNTEAFF.